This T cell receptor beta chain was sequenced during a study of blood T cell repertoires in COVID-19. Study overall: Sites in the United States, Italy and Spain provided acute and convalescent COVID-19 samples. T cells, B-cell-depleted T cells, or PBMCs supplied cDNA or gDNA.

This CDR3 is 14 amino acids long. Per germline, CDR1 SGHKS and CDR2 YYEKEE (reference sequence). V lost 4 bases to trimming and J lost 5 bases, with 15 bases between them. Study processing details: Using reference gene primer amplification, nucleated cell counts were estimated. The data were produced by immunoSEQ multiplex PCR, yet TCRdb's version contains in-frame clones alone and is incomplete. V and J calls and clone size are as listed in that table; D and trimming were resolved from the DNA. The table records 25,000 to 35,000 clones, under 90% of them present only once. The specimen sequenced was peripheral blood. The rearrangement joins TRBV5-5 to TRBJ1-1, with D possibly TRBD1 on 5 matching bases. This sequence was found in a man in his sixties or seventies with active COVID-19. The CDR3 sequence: CASSPRGIGTEAFF. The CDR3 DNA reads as TGTGCCAGCAGCCCTAGGGGAATAGGGACTGAAGCTTTCTTT.